This TCR beta chain emerged from a study of T-cell memory formation after mild COVID-19. Background on the study: TCR clusters showed largely donor specificity. Broader study findings: Among clones contracting day 15 to 85, CD4/CD8 was balanced, whereas later expanders leaned CD4+. Contracting CD8+ clones were enriched in EMRA, CD4+ mainly in CM and EM.

TCRdb ran MiXCR on the 5' RACE reads and lists one entry per CDR3 protein. The repertoire includes under 250,000 distinct CDR3 sequences, about 27% of them detected once, and about 10% sits in the top ten. Concerning this clonotype itself: Its target is not known.

Germline-derived CDR1 and CDR2 are MGHRA and YSYEKL. The V end was cut by 0 bases, the J end by 4 bases, with 12 bases between. This CDR3 comprises 15 residues. The TCR was taken from an adult woman who had mild COVID-19 (a few samples of this study predate the infection). Cell type and time point are not known. The sample was PBMCs or a T cell subset sorted from them (not recorded which). The chain couples TRBV4-1 to TRBJ1-1; no reliable D call. CDR3 sequence reads: CASSQDLQQTTEAFF. The CDR3 region has the DNA TGCGCCAGCAGCCAAGATCTCCAACAGACCACTGAAGCTTTCTTT.